This TCR delta chain was captured by sequencing in a study of γδ T cells in repeated Plasmodium falciparum infection. Study overall: Malian gammadelta TCRs were studied during no-transmission periods and across acute malaria episodes.

This CDR3 spans 12 amino acids. CDR1 TSWWSYY and CDR2 QGS come from the germline V gene. TCRdb used CATT to re-call clones from the multiplex PCR reads. This sample has over 55,000 delta-chain clones, with around 1.8% found just once. The sample holds many counts of this clone. This sequence is one base from a far larger clone and is likely a read error. Within the sample, other DNA sequences also encode this same CDR3. Bulk repertoires came from Vgamma9/Vdelta2+ or Vdelta2-negative gammadelta T cells flow-sorted from PBMC. The sample was gamma-delta T cells from blood. This TCR came from a pool of human donors (malaria-infected and uninfected, not separated). No J gene call was made, and the V gene is TRDV1. CDR3 region: CALGVGADKLIF. CDR3 DNA: TGTGCTCTGGGAGTCGGTGCCGATAAACTCATCTTC.